These 14 T cell receptor beta chains were all obtained from the same sample, sequenced in a study of shared clonotypes between healthy human individuals. Measured with immunoSEQ multiplex PCR; TCRdb has only the in-frame clones, and not every one. Here the sample spans approximately 2.4 million clones, about 94% being singletons. The sample consisted of naive CD4+ T cells sorted from blood. Noted subset: CD45RA+ positively selected. These receptors were taken from a man younger than 35 in good health.

J is TRBJ1-1 and V is TRBV27; 8 nucleotides agree with TRBD1. Germline V CDR1 and CDR2: MNHEY, SMNVEV (reference sequence). The CDR3 loop spans 14 amino acids. J gave up 6 bases and V 6 bases, and 9 bases lay outside the gene matches. The CDR3 is CASSFGQGGPEAFF. The DNA of the CDR3 is TGTGCCAGCAGCTTTGGACAGGGAGGGCCTGAAGCTTTCTTT.

The rearrangement links TRBV2 to TRBJ1-4, with D perhaps matching TRBD1 (6 bases). The V end was cut by 4 bases, the J end by 6 bases, with 9 bases between. Per germline, CDR1 SNHLY and CDR2 FYNNEI. This CDR3 is built from 13 residues. CDR3 loop: CASSGQGYEKLFF. Written as DNA, the CDR3 is TGTGCCAGCAGTGGTCAGGGGTATGAAAAACTGTTTTTT.

The chain uses TRBV27 and TRBJ1-1, with D uncertain. The V end was cut by 10 bases, the J end by 0 bases, with 12 bases between. In germline, CDR1 is MNHEY, CDR2 SMNVEV (reference sequence). CDR3 length: 13 amino acids. CDR3 residues: CATSNLMNTEAFF. CDR3 sequence (DNA): TGTGCCACCTCGAATTTGATGAACACTGAAGCTTTCTTT.

The chain links TRBV9 to TRBJ2-7; 8 bases match TRBD1. In germline, CDR1 is SGDLS, CDR2 YYNGEE. V shed 0 bases, J shed 5 bases, and the junction held 7 bases outside the gene matches. The CDR3 is 15 residues long. The CDR3 DNA is TGTGCCAGCAGCGTAGGGACAGGGAAAGTGGACGAGCAGTACTTC. Its protein is CASSVGTGKVDEQYF.

The rearrangement joins TRBV18 to TRBJ1-2; 7 bases align to TRBD1. Unmatched junction bases numbered 11, after V lost 2 bases and J lost 8 bases. The CDR3 sequence is 15 residues long. Germline V gene data show CDR1 as KGHSH and CDR2 as LQKENI. The CDR3 nucleotides are TGTGCCAGCTCACCAAAAGGAGACAGGGAGGGCGGCTACACCTTC. This codes for CASSPKGDREGGYTF.

V and J are TRBV28 and TRBJ1-2; 7 bases align to TRBD1. Germline assignment: CDR1 MDHEN and CDR2 SYDVKM. With 4 bases clipped from V and 7 bases from J, the junction kept 3 bases outside the gene matches. The CDR3 has 12 residues. DNA of the CDR3: TGTGCCAGCAGTTGGTACAGGGGTGGCTACACCTTC. Translating it yields CASSWYRGGYTF.

V and J are TRBV10-1 and TRBJ2-1; the match to TRBD2 covers 9 bases. CDR3 size: 14 residues. Per the germline V gene, CDR1 is WNHNN and CDR2 is SYGVQD (reference sequence). V was clipped by 6 bases and J by 10 bases; unmatched bases: 10. CDR3 sequence (DNA): TGCGCCAGCAGCGGACAAGCGGGAGGCGGGGAGCAGTTCTTC. Translated, it gives CASSGQAGGGEQFF.

On this clone: The same CDR3 is also encoded by other DNA sequences in this sample. The chain employs TRBV7-3 and TRBJ1-2; D might be TRBD1 (6 bases). Germline assignment: CDR1 SGHTA and CDR2 FQGTGA. There are 13 residues in the CDR3. V was pared by 5 bases and J by 2 bases, with 9 bases between. The CDR3 spells CASSRGQNYGYTF. The CDR3, as DNA: TGTGCCAGCAGCCGCGGACAGAACTATGGCTACACCTTC.

This clone was counted once. V usage is TRBV4-3 and J usage is TRBJ2-7; 7 positions match TRBD1. The V segment lost 5 bases and the J segment 2 bases; nucleotides outside the gene matches: 6. CDR1 and CDR2 (germline): LGHNA, YSLEER. This CDR3 comprises 14 residues. CDR3 sequence (DNA): TGCGCCAGCAGCAGACACAGGGGAACCTACGAGCAGTACTTC. Residues: CASSRHRGTYEQYF.

This clone was observed once. The V gene is TRBV6-5, the J gene TRBJ2-7; 12 nucleotides match TRBD2. Germline CDR1 MNHEY, CDR2 SVGAGI. This CDR3 contains 16 residues. V shed 1 base and J 3 bases; nucleotides not matched to a gene: 4. CDR3 in DNA: TGTGCCAGCAGTTACTTCACGACTAGCGGGGGCTACGAGCAGTACTTC. Protein: CASSYFTTSGGYEQYF.

The V and J genes are TRBV4-1 and TRBJ2-3, with TRBD2 as a possible D gene (6 bases). V was clipped by 4 bases and J by 0 bases, with 14 bases between them. CDR3 length: 16 residues. Per germline, CDR1 MGHRA and CDR2 YSYEKL. This CDR3 is CASSRNGGYSTDTQYF. CDR3 DNA: TGCGCCAGCAGCCGGAACGGGGGTTATAGCACAGATACGCAGTATTTT.

This clone has more than one count but fewer than ten. The CDR3 region has the DNA TGCGCCAGCAGCTTGGACGCAGATACGCAGTATTTT. Protein sequence: CASSLDADTQYF. The gene calls are TRBV5-1 and TRBJ2-3; D unclear. Germline V gene lookup returns CDR1 SGHRS and CDR2 YFSETQ. V was cut by 0 bases and J by 4 bases, with 3 bases left in between. The CDR3 is made up of 12 amino acids.

The chain links TRBV21-1 to TRBJ1-5; TRBD1 is the table's D call, not checked against the DNA. TRBV21-1 is assigned pseudogene status. This CDR3 is 17 amino acids long. CDR3 coding DNA: TGTGCCAGCAGCAAAAGTTCATTTATACAGGGCGGCCTGCCCCAGCATTTT. Its protein product is CASSKSSFIQGGLPQHF.

The rearrangement uses TRBV27 and TRBJ1-6, with 9 bases that match TRBD1. CDR3 length: 17 amino acids. The junction had 8 bases not matched to a gene; V was cut back by 4 bases and J by 4 bases. Germline lookup yields CDR1 MNHEY and CDR2 SMNVEV (reference sequence). The DNA of the CDR3 is TGTGCCAGCAGTTCGATTGGGACAGGGACGTATAATTCACCCCTCCACTTT. This codes for CASSSIGTGTYNSPLHF.